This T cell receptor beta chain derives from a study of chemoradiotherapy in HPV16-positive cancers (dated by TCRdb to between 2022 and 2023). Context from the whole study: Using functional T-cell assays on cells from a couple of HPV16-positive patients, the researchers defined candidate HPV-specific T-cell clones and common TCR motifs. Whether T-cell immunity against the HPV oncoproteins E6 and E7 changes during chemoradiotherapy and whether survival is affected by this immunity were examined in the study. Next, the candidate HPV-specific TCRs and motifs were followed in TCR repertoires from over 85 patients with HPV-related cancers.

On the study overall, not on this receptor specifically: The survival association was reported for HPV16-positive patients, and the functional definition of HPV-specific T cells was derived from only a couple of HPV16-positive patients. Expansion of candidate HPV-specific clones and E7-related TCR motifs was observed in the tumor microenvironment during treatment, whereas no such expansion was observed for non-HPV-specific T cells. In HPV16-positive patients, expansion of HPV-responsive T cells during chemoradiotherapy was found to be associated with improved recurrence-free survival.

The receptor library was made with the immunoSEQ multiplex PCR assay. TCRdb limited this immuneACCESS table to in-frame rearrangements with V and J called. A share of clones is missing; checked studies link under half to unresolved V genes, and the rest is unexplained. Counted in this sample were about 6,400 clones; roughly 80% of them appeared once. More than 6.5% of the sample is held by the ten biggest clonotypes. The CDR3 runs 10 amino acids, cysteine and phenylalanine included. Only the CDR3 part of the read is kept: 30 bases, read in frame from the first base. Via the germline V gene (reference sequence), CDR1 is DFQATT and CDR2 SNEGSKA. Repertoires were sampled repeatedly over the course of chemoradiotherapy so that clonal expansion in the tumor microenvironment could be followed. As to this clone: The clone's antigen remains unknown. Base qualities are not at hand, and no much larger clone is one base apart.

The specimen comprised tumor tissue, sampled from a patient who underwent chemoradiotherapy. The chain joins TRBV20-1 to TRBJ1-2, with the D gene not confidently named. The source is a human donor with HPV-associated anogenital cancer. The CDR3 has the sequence CSAPNHGYTF. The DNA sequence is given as TGCAGCGCGCCAAATCATGGCTACACCTTC.